Below are 2 T cell receptor beta chains sequenced from a single sample in a study of Ad26.COV2.S vaccination and SARS-CoV-2 variants. Sequenced by immunoSEQ multiplex PCR; TCRdb stores in-frame clones only, minus some. Of 300,000 to 400,000 clones in the sample, around 83% were seen once. Treatment: over 15 received Ad26.COV2.S at low or high dose, single or two shots; several received placebo; per-sample allocation not given. Sampling happened 63 days after the first vaccine or placebo injection. The sequences come from peripheral blood, collected in a trial of Ad26.COV2.S vaccine versus placebo. Receptor source: a person between 18 and 59 years old who received the Ad26.COV2.S COVID-19 vaccine or a placebo.

This clone appeared once. V and J are TRBV21-1 and TRBJ1-5. TRBV21-1 constitutes a pseudogene. The CDR3 covers 16 residues. The CDR3 DNA reads as TGTGCCAGCAGCCCACTAGACGAAGGGGAGGATCAGCCCCAGCATTTT. Translated: CASSPLDEGEDQPQHF.

The rearrangement uses TRBV6-5 and TRBJ2-5; TRBD1 is a possible D gene (6 bases). The CDR3 is made up of 13 amino acids. Germline V gene data show CDR1 as MNHEY and CDR2 as SVGAGI. V lost 5 bases and J 5 bases, leaving 12 bases between the germline ends. The CDR3 DNA is TGTGCCAGCAGTCCCCTGCAGGGGGAGACCCAGTACTTC. Its protein product is CASSPLQGETQYF.